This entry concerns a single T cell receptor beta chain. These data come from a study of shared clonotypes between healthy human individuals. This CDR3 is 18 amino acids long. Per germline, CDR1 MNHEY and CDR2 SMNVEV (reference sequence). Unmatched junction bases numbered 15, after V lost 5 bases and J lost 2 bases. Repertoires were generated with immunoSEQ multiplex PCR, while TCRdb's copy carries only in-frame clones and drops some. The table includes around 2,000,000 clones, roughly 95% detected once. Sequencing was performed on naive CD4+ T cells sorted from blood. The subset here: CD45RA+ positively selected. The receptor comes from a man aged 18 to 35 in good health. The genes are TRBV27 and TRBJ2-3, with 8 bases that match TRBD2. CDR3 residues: CASSPGLAGVIPTDTQYF. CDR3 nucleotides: TGTGCCAGCAGTCCCGGGCTAGCGGGTGTCATACCCACAGATACGCAGTATTTT.